These T cell receptor beta chains were read from a single sample in a study of identical twins. TCRdb independently ran MiXCR on the 5' RACE reads; one entry per CDR3 protein. The sample lists around 690,000 distinct CDR3 sequences, approximately 22% seen once, with 4.3% in the top ten. In addition, the sample was reused for a study of T cells expressing NK-cell markers.

The sequenced sample was PBMCs. The receptors come from a woman under 30 in good health. Each CDR3 is given with its conserved first and last residue. A D gene is named only where the DNA matches it firmly. Not all rows give a size; the values are once, few, many and, for expanded clones, a class.

d_call: NA
j_call: TRBJ2-7
clone_size: NA
v_call: TRBV15
cdr3_aa: CATSRLRADHPYEQYF

d_call: NA
j_call: TRBJ1-1
clone_size: NA
v_call: TRBV12-3/TRBV12-4
cdr3_aa: CASSLARGEYGTEAFF

d_call: NA
j_call: TRBJ2-4
clone_size: NA
v_call: TRBV29-1
cdr3_aa: CSVEGGTKNIQYF

d_call: NA
j_call: TRBJ2-3
clone_size: NA
v_call: TRBV5-1
cdr3_aa: CASSLNHADTQYF

d_call: TRBD2
j_call: TRBJ2-3
clone_size: few
v_call: TRBV20-1
cdr3_aa: CSALTSGDTQYF

d_call: NA
j_call: TRBJ2-5
clone_size: many
v_call: TRBV5-1
cdr3_aa: CASSLKGGQETQYF

d_call: NA
j_call: TRBJ2-3
clone_size: NA
v_call: TRBV1
cdr3_aa: CTSNSTSGDTDTQYF

d_call: NA
j_call: TRBJ1-1
clone_size: few
v_call: TRBV20-1
cdr3_aa: CSARNIAEAFF

d_call: NA
j_call: TRBJ2-5
clone_size: few
v_call: TRBV7-2
cdr3_aa: CASSRPGHEETQYF

d_call: TRBD2
j_call: TRBJ2-7
clone_size: NA
v_call: TRBV10-3
cdr3_aa: CAFSESSREWGEQYF

d_call: NA
j_call: TRBJ1-1
clone_size: NA
v_call: TRBV20-1
cdr3_aa: CSPVPSNRVRTPEAFF

d_call: NA
j_call: TRBJ1-1
clone_size: NA
v_call: TRBV20-1
cdr3_aa: CSASSTGNTEAFF

d_call: NA
j_call: TRBJ2-3
clone_size: NA
v_call: TRBV30
cdr3_aa: CAWMKSDTQYF

d_call: TRBD2
j_call: TRBJ2-1
clone_size: few
v_call: TRBV20-1
cdr3_aa: CSARLAGDNEQFF

d_call: NA
j_call: TRBJ1-2
clone_size: NA
v_call: TRBV20-1
cdr3_aa: CSVPRPSNYGYTF

d_call: TRBD1
j_call: TRBJ2-7
clone_size: NA
v_call: TRBV9
cdr3_aa: CASTRAGTGGVYEQYF

d_call: TRBD2
j_call: TRBJ2-1
clone_size: NA
v_call: TRBV12-3/TRBV12-4
cdr3_aa: CASSLAVGTSGGRRQFF

d_call: TRBD1
j_call: TRBJ2-7
clone_size: many
v_call: TRBV7-9
cdr3_aa: CASSKRDRTEQYF

d_call: NA
j_call: TRBJ2-3
clone_size: few
v_call: TRBV20-1
cdr3_aa: CSAKPPGHPTDTQYF

d_call: TRBD2
j_call: TRBJ2-1
clone_size: NA
v_call: TRBV20-1
cdr3_aa: CSANSRTSGAWDEQFF

d_call: NA
j_call: TRBJ2-3
clone_size: few
v_call: TRBV20-1
cdr3_aa: CSARDLPLASIADTQYF

d_call: TRBD1
j_call: TRBJ1-6
clone_size: NA
v_call: TRBV12-3/TRBV12-4
cdr3_aa: CASSLPGTESSPLHF

d_call: NA
j_call: TRBJ2-7
clone_size: NA
v_call: TRBV6-5
cdr3_aa: CASSYSLTGVSYEQYF

d_call: TRBD2
j_call: TRBJ2-1
clone_size: NA
v_call: TRBV5-1
cdr3_aa: CASSSWTRSYNEQFF

d_call: TRBD1
j_call: TRBJ2-5
clone_size: NA
v_call: TRBV5-1
cdr3_aa: CASTTGGGETQYF

d_call: NA
j_call: TRBJ1-4
clone_size: few
v_call: TRBV6-5
cdr3_aa: CASSSIGGVNEKLFF

d_call: TRBD2
j_call: TRBJ2-3
clone_size: NA
v_call: TRBV7-2
cdr3_aa: CASSRGTSGRAIDTQYF

d_call: NA
j_call: TRBJ2-7
clone_size: few
v_call: TRBV25-1
cdr3_aa: CASSSVEGAYEQYF

d_call: NA
j_call: TRBJ2-1
clone_size: few
v_call: TRBV18
cdr3_aa: CASSPPNRGDYNEQFF

d_call: NA
j_call: TRBJ2-1
clone_size: NA
v_call: TRBV29-1
cdr3_aa: CSVARTSRGEQFF

d_call: NA
j_call: TRBJ2-1
clone_size: few
v_call: TRBV2
cdr3_aa: CASIQGRGYEQFF

d_call: NA
j_call: TRBJ1-1
clone_size: NA
v_call: TRBV6-1
cdr3_aa: CASPRGDTEAFF

d_call: NA
j_call: TRBJ2-5
clone_size: NA
v_call: TRBV20-1
cdr3_aa: CSARDPHRASGAGETQYF

d_call: TRBD1
j_call: TRBJ1-2
clone_size: few
v_call: TRBV6-1
cdr3_aa: CASTDLTGALTYGYTF

d_call: NA
j_call: TRBJ1-1
clone_size: many
v_call: TRBV20-1
cdr3_aa: CSARDGQTVNTEAFF

d_call: NA
j_call: TRBJ2-7
clone_size: NA
v_call: TRBV11-3
cdr3_aa: CASSPRGRSEEQYF

d_call: NA
j_call: TRBJ2-1
clone_size: few
v_call: TRBV9
cdr3_aa: CASSRGRQNEQFF

d_call: NA
j_call: TRBJ2-3
clone_size: NA
v_call: TRBV25-1
cdr3_aa: CASSEYRVAGSGDTQYF

d_call: TRBD2
j_call: TRBJ2-7
clone_size: few
v_call: TRBV6-1
cdr3_aa: CASSPGGTSAKQYF

d_call: NA
j_call: TRBJ1-2
clone_size: many
v_call: TRBV12-3/TRBV12-4
cdr3_aa: CASSPTGYGYTF